This TCR beta chain originates from a study of control samples from healthy donors and cancer patients. CDR1 is MDHEN and CDR2 is SYDVKM in the germline V gene. V was pared by 2 bases and J by 0 bases, with 8 bases between. The CDR3 spans 16 residues. Sequenced by immunoSEQ multiplex PCR; TCRdb stores in-frame clones only, minus some. The sample records about 94,000 clones, 90% being singletons. Sequenced: blood. The sequence came from a woman in her late teens or twenties in good health. The rearrangement links TRBV28 to TRBJ1-6; no definite D call. CDR3 DNA sequence: TGTGCCAGCAGTTTAGGGAGTAGCTCCTATAATTCACCCCTCCACTTT. Residues: CASSLGSSSYNSPLHF.